This passage covers 4 T cell receptor beta chains from one sample sequenced in a study of T cell clonality in common variable immunodeficiency. Findings and caveats of the study: Fewer deletions and N-nucleotide insertions were reportedly seen in common variable immunodeficiency TCR beta sequences.

Generated by immunoSEQ multiplex PCR, the TCRdb table keeps only in-frame clones and is missing some. The sample shows 25,000 or so clones, none of them appearing just once. Their antigens are not known. Sequencing input: peripheral blood mononuclear cells. All receptors come from a human donor with common variable immunodeficiency.

This clone was observed a few times. The read terminates 3 residues before the CDR3 end, so the remaining end is supplied by the germline J gene. This chain uses TRBV5-4 with TRBJ2-5; 9 bases line up with TRBD2. J lost 5 bases, V lost 3 bases, and 11 bases had no gene match. The CDR3 loop spans 16 amino acids. From germline, CDR1 is SGHNT and CDR2 YYREEE (reference sequence). The CDR3 here is CASSSTAGGPWETQYF. Incomplete CDR3 DNA: TGTGCCAGCAGCTCCACGGCGGGGGGGCCATGGGAGACC.

The table lists this clone with many counts. The sequenced fragment ends 3 residues before the CDR3 boundary, so the rest is inferred from the germline J gene. The V gene is TRBV4-2, the J gene TRBJ2-1; 7 positions match TRBD2. Germline V CDR1 and CDR2: LGHNA, YNFKEQ. V lost 4 bases and J lost 6; bases outside the gene matches: 6. This CDR3 has 14 amino acids. The CDR3 region is CASSRGGALNEQFF. Partial CDR3 DNA: TGTGCCAGCAGCCGGGGGGGAGCTCTCAATGAG.

As for this clone: The CDR3 extends 3 residues past the end of the read, so its final part is completed from the germline J gene. V and J are TRBV6-2 or TRBV6-3 and TRBJ2-7, with D maybe TRBD2 (5 bases). V was pared by 4 bases and J by 3 bases, with 10 bases between. CDR1 is MNHEY, CDR2 SVGEGT, per germline. CDR3 length: 13 amino acids. The covered CDR3 bases are TGTGCCAGCAGTTTAGAACTAGACTACGAG. Protein sequence: CASSLELDYE. The whole CDR3 reads CASSLELDYEQYF.

Concerning this clone: The sequence runs out 3 residues before the end of the CDR3; the remainder is reconstructed from the germline J gene. This chain uses TRBV6-1 with TRBJ2-7; a possible D gene is TRBD2 (6 bases). The length of the CDR3 is 12 residues. CDR1 is MNHNS and CDR2 is SASEGT in the germline V gene. The V end was cut by 3 bases, the J end by 6 bases, with 9 bases between. CDR3 DNA (partial): TGTGCCAGCAGTGAGCCCGGGGGCGAG. This codes for CASSEPGGE. The entire CDR3 is CASSEPGGEQYF.